The 7 T cell receptor beta chains reported below all come from one sample, sequenced in a study of naive and memory T cell subsets. Two oligonucleotides, mixed equimolar, formed the beta constant-region primer covering TRBC1 and TRBC2. Nested alpha and beta constant-region primers with the SP2 primer drove four PCR rounds on ligated cDNA. TCRdb re-analysed the UMI-ligation and nested PCR reads in MiXCR, keeping a single row per CDR3 protein. This sample has about 100,000 distinct CDR3 sequences, with 14% found just once. For these receptors, no antigen is known. Regarding the study as a whole: Especially in CD8 cells, naive repertoires contained a few larger clonotypes, possibly CD45RA-re-expressing memory cells.

Sequencing was done on a sample of naive CD8+ T cells from blood. All receptors come from a human donor in good health.

The rearrangement uses TRBV12-3 or TRBV12-4 and TRBJ2-5; the D call may be TRBD1 or TRBD2 (5 bases each). The length of the CDR3 is 15 residues. V dropped 6 bases and J dropped 5 bases, with 19 bases sitting between them. The CDR3 protein is CASRNGAGSRETQYF. The CDR3 DNA follows: TGTGCCAGCAGGAACGGGGCAGGGTCGAGGGAGACCCAGTACTTC.

This clonotype was counted many times. This chain links TRBV7-9 with TRBJ2-1; D gene uncertain. The CDR3 extends over 15 amino acids. Trimming removed 3 bases at V and 5 bases at J, with 14 bases between. The germline V gene has CDR1 SEHNR and CDR2 FQNEAQ (reference sequence). In DNA, the CDR3 is TGTGCCAGCAGCTTGGGGTCTGGCAGGAACAATGAGCAGTTCTTC. This translates into CASSLGSGRNNEQFF.

This chain links TRBV9 with TRBJ1-6; TRBD1 agrees at 9 bases. Germline V CDR1 and CDR2: SGDLS, YYNGEE. With V trimmed by 3 bases and J by 9 bases, 4 bases remained unmatched. The CDR3 is 14 residues long. In DNA form, the CDR3 reads TGTGCCAGCAGCGCGGGACAGGGAATTTCACCCCTCCACTTT. Translating gives CASSAGQGISPLHF. Full variable domain (missing parts from reference TRBV9 and TRBJ1-6): DSGVTQTPKHLITATGQRVTLRCSPRSGDLSVYWYQQSLDQGLQFLIQYYNGEERAKGNILERFSAQQFPDLHSELNLSSLELGDSALYFCASSAGQGISPLHFGNGTRLTVT.

The chain couples TRBV6-5 to TRBJ2-7; the D is unclear. The CDR3 totals 12 residues. The V end lost 7 bases, the J end lost 6 bases, and 13 bases lay between the germline ends. CDR1 and CDR2 (germline): MNHEY, SVGAGI. CDR3 bases: TGTGCCAGCAAAGATGCCCGGAGCGAGCAGTACTTC. Amino acids: CASKDARSEQYF.

This clonotype has just a few counts. The chain couples TRBV7-9 to TRBJ1-5, with D unresolved. The V end lost 4 bases, the J end lost 4 bases, and 5 bases lay between the germline ends. CDR3 length equals 12 residues. Germline CDR1 reads SEHNR; CDR2 reads FQNEAQ (reference sequence). The CDR3 coding sequence is TGTGCCAGCAGCTATTTAAATCAGCCCCAGCATTTT. Protein product: CASSYLNQPQHF.

This clonotype was found many times. The chain links TRBV29-1 to TRBJ1-1; D gene uncertain. The germline V and J ends were trimmed by 5 bases and 3 bases, with 4 bases remaining between them. Per germline, CDR1 SQVTM and CDR2 ANQGSEA. The CDR3 has 10 residues. The CDR3 sequence: CSVIYTEAFF. The CDR3 DNA is TGCAGCGTTATATACACTGAAGCTTTCTTT.

This clonotype was counted a few times. V is TRBV30 and J is TRBJ2-1; D uncertain. Trimming pared 5 bases from V and 7 bases from J, leaving 9 bases between. This CDR3 contains 11 residues. The V gene's germline CDR1 is GTSNPN and CDR2 SVGIG (reference sequence). Here the CDR3 DNA reads TGTGCCTGGGACGAGGTAAATGAGCAGTTCTTC. Translation gives CAWDEVNEQFF.